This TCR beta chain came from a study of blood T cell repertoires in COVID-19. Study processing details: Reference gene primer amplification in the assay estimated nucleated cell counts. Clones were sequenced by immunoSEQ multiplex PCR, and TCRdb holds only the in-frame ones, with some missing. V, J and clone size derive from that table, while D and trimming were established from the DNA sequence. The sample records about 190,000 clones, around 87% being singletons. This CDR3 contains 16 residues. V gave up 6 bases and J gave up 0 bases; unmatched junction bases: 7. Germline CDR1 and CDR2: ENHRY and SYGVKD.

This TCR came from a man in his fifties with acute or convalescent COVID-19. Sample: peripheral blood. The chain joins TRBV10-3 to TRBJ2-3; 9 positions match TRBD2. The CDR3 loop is CAISPLAGTSTDTQYF. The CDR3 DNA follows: TGTGCCATCAGCCCACTAGCGGGCACTAGCACAGATACGCAGTATTTT.